These T cell receptor beta chains were read from a single sample in a study of spatial heterogeneity in lung cancer. TCRdb reprocessed the 5' RACE reads via MiXCR and lists one record per CDR3 protein. There are about 13,000 distinct CDR3 sequences in the sample; roughly 4.6% occur only once, and under 30% lies in the top ten. This specimen was lung tumor tissue, taken at surgery. The origin of the receptors is a male donor with early-stage non-small cell lung cancer. Each CDR3 is given with its conserved first and last residue. The order of the fields is V gene, clone size, D gene, J gene, CDR3 DNA, CDR3 protein. A D gene is named only where the DNA matches it firmly. Clone size is not always given. Where it is, it says once, few, many or a class for expanded clones.

>TRBV20-1|many|-|TRBJ2-7
TGCAGTGCTAGTCCTGACAGGAACTACGAGCAGTACTTC
CSASPDRNYEQYF
>TRBV3-1|-|-|TRBJ2-5
TGTGCCAGCAGCCCCCGGGACTTCCAAGAGACCCAGTACTTC
CASSPRDFQETQYF
>TRBV20-1|many|TRBD1|TRBJ1-2
TGCAGTGCTTTACAGGGGCACTATGGCTACACCTTC
CSALQGHYGYTF
>TRBV28|many|TRBD2|TRBJ2-3
TGTGCCAGCAGTTCTAGCGGGGATACGCAGTATTTT
CASSSSGDTQYF
>TRBV3-1|many|-|TRBJ1-5
TGTGCCAGCAGCCAAGGTGGGTTTCAGCCCCAGCATTTT
CASSQGGFQPQHF
>TRBV20-1|many|TRBD2|TRBJ2-1
TGCAGTGCTAGAGATCCGTCGACTAGCGGGGCCTACAATGAGCAGTTCTTC
CSARDPSTSGAYNEQFF
>TRBV6-2/TRBV6-3|medium-sized|-|TRBJ2-7
TGTGCCAGCAGTACCCTCCTCTACGAGCAGTACTTC
CASSTLLYEQYF
>TRBV4-3|many|-|TRBJ2-1
TGCGCCAGCAGCCAGTCCCCTAGGTCAAGCTCCTACAATGAGCAGTTCTTC
CASSQSPRSSSYNEQFF
>TRBV4-3|-|-|TRBJ1-5
TGCGCCAGCAGCCAAGATCCGGTTCAGCCCCAGCATTTT
CASSQDPVQPQHF
>TRBV18|many|TRBD1|TRBJ2-7
TGTGCCAGCTCACGGACAGGATCCTACGAGCAGTACTTC
CASSRTGSYEQYF
>TRBV7-2|many|-|TRBJ2-2
TGTGCCAGCAGCCCCACTATGCGGCCTGACACCGGGGAGCTGTTTTTT
CASSPTMRPDTGELFF
>TRBV29-1|-|-|TRBJ1-2
TGCAGCGTTGAATTCGCAGGGTACAACTATGGCTACACCTTC
CSVEFAGYNYGYTF
>TRBV29-1|-|-|TRBJ1-5
TGCAGCGCGGGTCAGGGCAATCAGCCCCAGCATTTT
CSAGQGNQPQHF
>TRBV7-6|medium-sized|-|TRBJ2-2
TGTGCCAGCAGCCCCGGCCCGAACACCGGGGAGCTGTTTTTT
CASSPGPNTGELFF
>TRBV20-1|few|TRBD1|TRBJ1-1
TGCAGTGCTAGATCAATTCTGACAGGGAGCGGTGCGAACACTGAAGCTTTCTTT
CSARSILTGSGANTEAFF
>TRBV11-1|many|-|TRBJ1-5
TGTGCCAGCAGCTTCACAGCAAATCAGCCCCAGCATTTT
CASSFTANQPQHF
>TRBV7-9|many|TRBD1|TRBJ2-7
TGTGCCAGCAGCTCCCGGACAGGGCTGTTCTACGAGCAGTACTTC
CASSSRTGLFYEQYF
>TRBV7-2|many|-|TRBJ1-4
TGTGCCAGCAGCTTAACCAGCGGCGAAAAACTGTTTTTT
CASSLTSGEKLFF
>TRBV12-3/TRBV12-4|many|-|TRBJ2-7
TGTGCCAGCAGTTTAAAGGGTTGGTACGAGCAGTACTTC
CASSLKGWYEQYF
>TRBV5-6|many|TRBD1|TRBJ2-7
TGTGCCAGCAGGTTTTACAGGGGGCCCCTCTACGAGCAGTACTTC
CASRFYRGPLYEQYF
>TRBV20-1|many|-|TRBJ2-7
TGCAGTGCTGGGAGTGGGGGGAGCTCCTACGAGCAGTACTTC
CSAGSGGSSYEQYF
>TRBV7-2|many|TRBD1|TRBJ1-1
TGTGCCAGCAGCTTAGGAGGACAGGGACTTGAAGCTTTCTTT
CASSLGGQGLEAFF
>TRBV4-3|-|TRBD1|TRBJ2-1
TGCGCCAGCAGCCAAGTCGTGACAGGGGGGGATGGAGATGAGCAGTTCTTC
CASSQVVTGGDGDEQFF
>TRBV6-5|medium-sized|-|TRBJ1-1
TGTGCCAGCAGTTACGGGGGTACGAACACTGAAGCTTTCTTT
CASSYGGTNTEAFF
>TRBV11-2|many|-|TRBJ1-1
TGTGCCAGCAGCCCCCCCTATGGGGGCACTGAAGCTTTCTTT
CASSPPYGGTEAFF
>TRBV2|few|-|TRBJ2-3
TGTGCCAGTCTGGCAGAGGTGGTAGCGGCGAAGACAGATACGCAGTATTTT
CASLAEVVAAKTDTQYF
>TRBV7-9|many|-|TRBJ1-2
TGTGTCAGCAGCTCTGTTCAGGGGAACTATGGCTACACCTTC
CVSSSVQGNYGYTF
>TRBV12-3/TRBV12-4|-|-|TRBJ2-4
TGTGCCAGCAGTTTAGAGGGTTGGGACATTCAGTACTTC
CASSLEGWDIQYF
>TRBV27|many|TRBD1|TRBJ1-2
TGTGCCAGCAGTCTCTCGCCCAGGGGGTGGAATGGCTACACCTTC
CASSLSPRGWNGYTF
>TRBV24-1|many|-|TRBJ1-2
TGTGCCACCAGTGACCCGGCGGAAGGCCTTAACTATGGCTACACCTTC
CATSDPAEGLNYGYTF
>TRBV15|many|-|TRBJ2-3
TGTGCCACCAGCACCGGCAAACTTTTTAACACAGATACGCAGTATTTT
CATSTGKLFNTDTQYF
>TRBV5-1|many|TRBD1|TRBJ1-5
TGCGCCAGCAGCCTGACAGGGGTTCAGCCCCAGCATTTT
CASSLTGVQPQHF
>TRBV12-3/TRBV12-4|few|-|TRBJ2-5
TGTGCCAGCAGTCGACAGGTTCAAGAGACCCAGTACTTC
CASSRQVQETQYF
>TRBV5-1|many|TRBD1|TRBJ2-1
TGCGCCAGCAGCTTGGATGACAGGGGATGGGTTAACAATGAGCAGTTCTTC
CASSLDDRGWVNNEQFF
>TRBV20-1|many|-|TRBJ1-5
TGCAGTGCACAGACGGGTTTTCGCAATCAGCCCCAGCATTTT
CSAQTGFRNQPQHF
>TRBV3-1|many|-|TRBJ2-7
TGTGCCAGCAGCCAAGGACGCAGGGAGTATGAGCAGTACTTC
CASSQGRREYEQYF
>TRBV10-1|many|-|TRBJ1-5
TGCGCCGGCGCCGGTCAGCCCCAGCATTTT
CAGAGQPQHF
>TRBV6-6|many|-|TRBJ2-2
TGTGCCAGCATGGGTAGGGCAAGGGGGGAGCTGTTTTTT
CASMGRARGELFF
>TRBV7-9|many|TRBD1|TRBJ1-6
TGTGCCAGCAGCTCACCGGGGGGACAGGGGTCAAATAATTCACCCCTCCACTTT
CASSSPGGQGSNNSPLHF